This T cell receptor (beta chain) originates from a study of human T cells and chemical hapten exposure. Study background: Upper inner arm skin measuring around 2 cm by around 2 cm received 2% DPC for sensitization. Weekly scalp doses of diphenylcyclopropenone were given to patients during the roughly 24-week study.

The time point denotes: patch test 1, 2 weeks after DPC sensitization. Treatment given: therapeutic diphenylcyclopropenone sensitization with weekly scalp DPC. This clonotype has a count of ten or more. This CDR3 has 15 amino acids. The germline gives CDR1 KGHDR, CDR2 SFDVKD. V shed 4 bases and J 0 bases; nucleotides not matched to a gene: 4. Library construction involved attaching unique molecular identifiers to individual cDNA molecules, which allowed quantitative, reproducible TCR counting. A single record per CDR3 protein comes from TCRdb applying MiXCR to the RACE reads. The data show about 80,000 distinct CDR3 sequences, about 9.4% seen once.

This clonotype originated in a woman in her forties or fifties with alopecia areata. Some clones in this sample may be carry-over from other donors' samples. The sequencing used whole blood, collected in connection with sensitization to the hapten diphenylcyclopropenone (DPC). V usage is TRBV24-1 and J usage is TRBJ2-5; 7 nucleotides align to TRBD1. The CDR3 sequence is CATSDPDRYQETQYF. In nucleotides, the CDR3 is TGTGCCACCAGTGACCCGGACAGGTACCAAGAGACCCAGTACTTC.